The 12 T cell receptor beta chains presented below share a single source sample, sequenced in a study of blood T cell repertoires in COVID-19. Here immunoSEQ multiplex PCR was the method, and the copy in TCRdb shows in-frame clones only, minus some. The sample records hundreds of thousands of clones, roughly nine tenths being singletons. The specimen was PBMCs or T cells enriched from blood (not recorded which). The receptors derive from a man between 18 and 35 years old who had recovered from COVID-19.

The chain carries TRBV24-1 and TRBJ1-6; TRBD1 aligns across 10 bases. Trimming took 2 bases from V and 9 from J; bases not matched to a gene: 6. Germline V gene data show CDR1 as KGHDR and CDR2 as SFDVKD. This CDR3 spans 16 amino acids. CDR3: CATSDSRQGASSPLHF. CDR3 bases: TGTGCCACCAGTGATTCAAGACAGGGGGCGAGTTCACCCCTCCACTTT.

The chain recombines TRBV7-9 with TRBJ2-7; TRBD2 might be the D (5 bases). Trimming shortened V by 5 bases and J by 4 bases, and 12 bases separated the two germline ends. Germline CDR1 and CDR2: SEHNR and FQNEAQ (reference sequence). This CDR3 comprises 13 residues. This CDR3 is CASSPGNPYEQYF. In nucleotides, the CDR3 is TGTGCCAGCAGCCCCGGGAACCCTTACGAGCAGTACTTC.

The V gene is TRBV15, the J gene TRBJ1-3, with 8 positions matching TRBD1. This CDR3 has 16 amino acids. Trimming cost V 5 bases and J 2 bases; bases outside gene matches: 8. The germline CDR1 and CDR2 sequences are LNHNV and YYDKDF (reference sequence). For the CDR3, the DNA is TGTGCCACCAGCGGAAGACAGGGGCGACCTGGAAACACCATATATTTT. As protein: CATSGRQGRPGNTIYF.

This clone was seen a single time. The V call is TRBV19, the J call TRBJ1-1; the match to TRBD1 covers 8 bases. Losses at the gene ends were 4 bases for V and 3 bases for J; bases not matched to a gene: 4. Per the germline V gene, CDR1 is LNHDA and CDR2 is SQIVND (reference sequence). The CDR3 has 14 amino acids. Here the CDR3 DNA reads TGTGCCAGTAGTACTCCGACAGGGGACACTGAAGCTTTCTTT. Amino acid sequence: CASSTPTGDTEAFF.

The chain combines TRBV5-5 with TRBJ1-3, with a weak D call TRBD1 (6 bases). The CDR3 contains 16 residues. Germline-derived CDR1 and CDR2 are SGHKS and YYEKEE (reference sequence). The V end was cut by 1 base, the J end by 3 bases, with 14 bases between. The CDR3 is CASSLHRAAGGNTIYF. In DNA, the CDR3 is TGTGCCAGCAGCTTGCACAGGGCGGCGGGTGGAAACACCATATATTTT. The full variable domain, in which reference TRBV5-5 and TRBJ1-3 provide the parts outside the CDR3, is DAGVTQSPTHLIKTRGQQVTLRCSPISGHKSVSWYQQVLGQGPQFIFQYYEKEERGRGNFPDRFSARQFPNYSSELNVNALLLGDSALYLCASSLHRAAGGNTIYFGEGSWLTVV.

This clone was detected a few times. The chain links TRBV10-3 to TRBJ1-1; 9 bases map to TRBD1. Trimming took 6 bases from V and 2 from J; bases not matched to a gene: 7. The CDR3 sequence is 15 residues long. Germline V gene sequence: CDR1 ENHRY, CDR2 SYGVKD. In nucleotides, the CDR3 is TGTGCCATCAGCGGGACAGGGACGGTAAACACTGAAGCTTTCTTT. This translates into CAISGTGTVNTEAFF.

This sequence joins TRBV18 and TRBJ2-7; 9 nucleotides match TRBD1. Germline assignment: CDR1 KGHSH and CDR2 LQKENI. The CDR3 sequence is 18 residues long. Unmatched junction bases numbered 11, after V lost 2 bases and J lost 0 bases. The CDR3 sequence: CASSPRDRAYSDSYEQYF. The CDR3, as DNA: TGTGCCAGCTCACCAAGGGACAGGGCCTACTCTGACTCCTACGAGCAGTACTTC. The whole variable domain, filled in from reference TRBV18 and TRBJ2-7, reads NAGVMQNPRHLVRRRGQEARLRCSPMKGHSHVYWYRQLPEEGLKFMVYLQKENIIDESGMPKERFSAEFPKEGPSILRIQQVVRGDSAAYFCASSPRDRAYSDSYEQYFGPGTRLTVT.

The gene calls are TRBV11-2 and TRBJ2-7, with unresolved D. From germline, CDR1 is SGHAT and CDR2 FQNNGV. This CDR3 comprises 15 residues. Trimming took 2 bases from V and 4 from J, leaving 15 bases between them. The CDR3 DNA reads as TGTGCCAGCAGCTTACTCAGGTTTTTTTCGTACGAGCAGTACTTC. As protein: CASSLLRFFSYEQYF.

The J gene is TRBJ1-4, the V gene TRBV29-1; 8 bases align to TRBD1. V lost 6 bases, J lost 8 bases, and 14 bases stayed unmatched. The CDR3 loop spans 15 amino acids. The V gene's germline CDR1 is SQVTM and CDR2 ANQGSEA. The CDR3 DNA reads as TGCAGCGTCGACACAACCGGACAGGGCAGCGAAAAACTGTTTTTT. It is translated as CSVDTTGQGSEKLFF.

The V and J genes are TRBV6-1 and TRBJ1-5, with D unclear. Germline-derived CDR1 and CDR2 are MNHNS and SASEGT. The CDR3 runs 13 residues. The V gene lost 3 bases and the J gene lost 3 bases, with 6 bases spanning the gap. DNA of the CDR3: TGTGCCAGCAGTGACAGGAACAATCAGCCCCAGCATTTT. This encodes CASSDRNNQPQHF.

This chain links TRBV6-5 with TRBJ2-7; D is unresolved. V was shortened by 5 bases and J by 1 base, with 12 bases between the two germline ends. The CDR3 runs 14 residues. CDR1 is MNHEY and CDR2 is SVGAGI in the germline V gene. This chain's CDR3 is CASSPYDTSYEQYF. CDR3 DNA: TGTGCCAGCAGTCCTTACGACACTTCCTACGAGCAGTACTTC.

The rearrangement joins TRBV11-2 to TRBJ1-1; D remains ambiguous. This CDR3 comprises 15 residues. In germline, CDR1 is SGHAT, CDR2 FQNNGV. The ends were cut back, 5 bases at V and 0 bases at J, with 13 bases in the middle. DNA of the CDR3: TGTGCCAGCAGCCCATCTTCGAGGGTGAACACTGAAGCTTTCTTT. Translated: CASSPSSRVNTEAFF.